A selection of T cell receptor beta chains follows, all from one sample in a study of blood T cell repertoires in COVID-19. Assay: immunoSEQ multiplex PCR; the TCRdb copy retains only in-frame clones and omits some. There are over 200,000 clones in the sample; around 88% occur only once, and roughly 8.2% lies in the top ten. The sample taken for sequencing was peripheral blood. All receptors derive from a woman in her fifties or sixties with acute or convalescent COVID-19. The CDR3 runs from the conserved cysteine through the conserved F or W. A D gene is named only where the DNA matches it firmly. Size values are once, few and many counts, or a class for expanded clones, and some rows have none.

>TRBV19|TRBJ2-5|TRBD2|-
TGTGCCAGTAGTACCGGGACTAGGGGGGCCCAAGAGACCCAGTACTTC
CASSTGTRGAQETQYF
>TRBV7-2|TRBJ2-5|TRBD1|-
TGTGCCAGCAGCCTGCGACAGGGGGCAGTCGAGACCCAGTACTTC
CASSLRQGAVETQYF
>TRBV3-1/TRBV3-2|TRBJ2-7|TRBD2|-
TGTGCCAGCAGCCAAGGGAGCCGGGAGGTTAGGAACGAGCAGTACTTC
CASSQGSREVRNEQYF
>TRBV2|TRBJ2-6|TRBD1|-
TGTGCCAGCAGCCCTTGGGGACAGGGGCCCTCCGTAGGGGCCAACGTCCTGACTTTC
CASSPWGQGPSVGANVLTF
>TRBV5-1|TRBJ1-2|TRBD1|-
TGCGCCAGCAGCTCGGCAGGGGGGAACTATGGCTACACCTTC
CASSSAGGNYGYTF
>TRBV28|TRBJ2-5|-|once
TGTGCCAGCAGCCTACCGCGGGCGGAGATTCGCCGGGAGACCCAGTACTTC
CASSLPRAEIRRETQYF
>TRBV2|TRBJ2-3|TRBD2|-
TGTGCCAGCAGTGGTAACGGGAGGGACACAGATACGCAGTATTTT
CASSGNGRDTDTQYF
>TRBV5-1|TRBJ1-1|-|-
TGCGCCAGCAGCGGAGGGGATGGGGGCACTGAAGCTTTCTTT
CASSGGDGGTEAFF
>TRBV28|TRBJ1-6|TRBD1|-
TGTGCCAGCAGTTCATGGACAGGGGGTGATGATTCACCCCTCCACTTT
CASSSWTGGDDSPLHF
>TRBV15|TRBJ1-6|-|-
TGTGCCACCAGCAGAGATCGGCCGAGGCCCGGAACTTATAATTCACCCCTCCACTTT
CATSRDRPRPGTYNSPLHF
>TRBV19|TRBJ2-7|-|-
TGTGCCAGCAATCGAGGACAACCCTACGAGCAGTACTTC
CASNRGQPYEQYF
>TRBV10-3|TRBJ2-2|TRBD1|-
TGTGCCATCAGTCCGGGACAGGAATTCGGGGCCGGGGAGCTGTTTTTT
CAISPGQEFGAGELFF
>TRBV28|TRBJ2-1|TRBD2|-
TGTGCCAGCAGTACGGGACTAGCGGTTTCCTACAATGAGCAGTTCTTC
CASSTGLAVSYNEQFF
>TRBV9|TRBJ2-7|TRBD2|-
TGTGCCAGCAGCCCCTCTGGGGGGGACTCCTACGAGCAGTACTTC
CASSPSGGDSYEQYF
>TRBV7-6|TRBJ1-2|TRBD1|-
TGTGCCAGCAGCTACCGGACAGGGAGCTATGGCTACACCTTC
CASSYRTGSYGYTF
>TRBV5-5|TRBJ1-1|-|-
TGTGCCAGCAGCTTGGAAAAGGGGCCAATGGGGACTGAAGCTTTCTTT
CASSLEKGPMGTEAFF
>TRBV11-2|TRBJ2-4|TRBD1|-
TGTGCCAGCAGTCATAACAGGGGTAGCTACTTC
CASSHNRGSYF
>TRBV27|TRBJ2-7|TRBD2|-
TGTGCCAGCAGTTTAACTAGCGGGAGTTACGAGCAGTACTTC
CASSLTSGSYEQYF
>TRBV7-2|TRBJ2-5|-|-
TGTGCCAGCAGCTTACTGGGTGTGGCTAGCGTTCAAGAGACCCAGTACTTC
CASSLLGVASVQETQYF
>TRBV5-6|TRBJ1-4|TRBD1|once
TGTGCCAGCAGCTTACAGGGGGCGGCAACTAATGAAAAACTGTTTTTT
CASSLQGAATNEKLFF
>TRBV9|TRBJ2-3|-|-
TGTGCCAGCAGCGTAGATGTAGGAGCGGGTTTCGGCACAGATACGCAGTATTTT
CASSVDVGAGFGTDTQYF
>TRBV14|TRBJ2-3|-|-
TGTGCCAGCAGCCAAACGCCTGGGACTGGCGATACGCAGTATTTT
CASSQTPGTGDTQYF
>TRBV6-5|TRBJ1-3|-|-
TGTGCCAGCAGTTACTACAGCACAGCTTCTGGAAACACCATATATTTT
CASSYYSTASGNTIYF
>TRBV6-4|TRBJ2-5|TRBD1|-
TGTGCCAGCAGTGGCCGGGACAGGGATCAAGAGACCCAGTACTTC
CASSGRDRDQETQYF
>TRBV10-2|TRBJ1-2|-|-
TGCGCCAGCAGTGAAGGTGGGGGGACGGACGTCTCTGGCTACACCTTC
CASSEGGGTDVSGYTF
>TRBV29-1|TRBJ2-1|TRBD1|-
TGCAGCGTAGAGGACAGGAGCTCCTACAATGAGCAGTTCTTC
CSVEDRSSYNEQFF